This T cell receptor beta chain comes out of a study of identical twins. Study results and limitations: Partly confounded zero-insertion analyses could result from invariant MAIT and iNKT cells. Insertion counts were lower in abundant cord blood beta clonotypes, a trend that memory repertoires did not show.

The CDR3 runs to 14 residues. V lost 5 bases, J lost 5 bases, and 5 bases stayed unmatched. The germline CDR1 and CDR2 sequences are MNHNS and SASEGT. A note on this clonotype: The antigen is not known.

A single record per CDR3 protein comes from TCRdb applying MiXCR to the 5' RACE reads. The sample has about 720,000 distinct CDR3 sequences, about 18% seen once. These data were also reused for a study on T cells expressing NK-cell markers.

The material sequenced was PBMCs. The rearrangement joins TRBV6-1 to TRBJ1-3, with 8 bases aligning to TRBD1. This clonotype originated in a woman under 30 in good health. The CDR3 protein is CASSRGTGRNTIYF. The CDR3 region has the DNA TGTGCCAGCAGTCGCGGGACAGGCAGAAACACCATATATTTT.